The 17 T cell receptor beta chains presented below share a single source sample, sequenced in a study of shared clonotypes between healthy human individuals. Data came from immunoSEQ multiplex PCR; TCRdb stores just in-frame clones and leaves some out. This table has approximately 2.5 million clones, 93% appearing once. Sequences were obtained from naive CD4+ T cells from PBMCs. Subset reported: CD45RA+ positively selected. These receptors all come from a man aged 18-30 years in good health. Some clones in this sample may be carry-over from other donors' samples.

This clone was seen only once. The chain recombines TRBV5-1 with TRBJ1-2; D perhaps matches TRBD1 (6 bases). Germline CDR1 and CDR2: SGHRS and YFSETQ. This CDR3 spans 17 amino acids. Trimming removed 1 base at V and 2 bases at J, with 18 bases between. The CDR3 DNA sequence: TGCGCCAGCAGCTTGACTCCGGACACAGGGTTAAACTATGGCTACACCTTC. Its protein is CASSLTPDTGLNYGYTF.

The CDR3 is CASSGPTGRAQETQYF. CDR3 in DNA: TGTGCCAGCAGCGGTCCTACGGGGCGGGCCCAAGAGACCCAGTACTTC. The genes are TRBV5-4 and TRBJ2-5; D may correspond to TRBD1 or TRBD2 (5 bases each). Trimming took 4 bases from V and 1 from J, leaving 17 bases between them. Germline V gene sequence: CDR1 SGHNT, CDR2 YYREEE (reference sequence). This CDR3 comprises 16 residues.

This chain connects TRBV2 to TRBJ2-7; D remains unclear. Germline loops: CDR1 SNHLY, CDR2 FYNNEI. The CDR3 has 11 amino acids. The V gene lost 1 base and the J gene lost 9 bases, with 7 bases spanning the gap. CDR3 region: CASSEDWGQYF. The CDR3 DNA follows: TGTGCCAGCAGTGAAGACTGGGGGCAGTACTTC.

The J gene is TRBJ1-6, the V gene TRBV4-1; 9 bases are a match to TRBD1. The V gene end was trimmed by 2 bases and the J gene end by 6 bases; junction bases not matched to a gene: 11. CDR3 length: 18 amino acids. The V gene's germline CDR1 is MGHRA and CDR2 YSYEKL. CDR3 sequence reads: CASSQRGGPDRGNSPLHF. As DNA, the CDR3 is TGCGCCAGCAGCCAAAGAGGGGGTCCGGACAGGGGTAATTCACCCCTCCACTTT.

Details on this clone: The same CDR3 arises from other DNA sequences in this sample as well. This rearrangement joins TRBV5-1 to TRBJ2-7, with D possibly TRBD1 on 6 matching bases. Trimming stripped 0 bases from V and 5 bases from J, with 9 bases between. Germline-derived CDR1 and CDR2 are SGHRS and YFSETQ. CDR3 length: 13 residues. CDR3 bases: TGCGCCAGCAGCTTGGGCAGGGGTGACGAGCAGTACTTC. Its protein is CASSLGRGDEQYF.

The chain is built from TRBV19 and TRBJ1-1; D not certain. The CDR3 has 15 residues. The V end was cut by 5 bases, the J end by 1 base, with 14 bases between. Germline V gene lookup returns CDR1 LNHDA and CDR2 SQIVND (reference sequence). The CDR3 sequence: CASSPRGMGNTEAFF. The CDR3 coding sequence is TGTGCCAGTAGTCCCCGTGGGATGGGGAACACTGAAGCTTTCTTT.

V is TRBV6-1 and J is TRBJ1-5; D unresolved. Germline CDR1 is MNHNS and CDR2 is SASEGT. This CDR3 comprises 17 residues. Trimming removed 3 bases at V and 6 bases at J, with 21 bases between. CDR3: CASSDRARPRDGQPQHF. The CDR3 bases are TGTGCCAGCAGTGATCGGGCCCGGCCGCGAGATGGTCAGCCCCAGCATTTT.

This clone is a singleton in its sample. This chain joins TRBV5-1 and TRBJ2-7; 7 bases agree with TRBD1. CDR1 and CDR2 from the germline V gene are SGHRS and YFSETQ. J gave up 2 bases and V 0 bases, and 5 bases lay outside the gene matches. The CDR3 sequence is 15 residues long. CDR3 nucleotides: TGCGCCAGCAGCTTGGGGGACAGAGCTCCCTACGAGCAGTACTTC. It specifies CASSLGDRAPYEQYF.

The gene calls are TRBV21-1 and TRBJ2-7; the D call of TRBD1 is as the table states it, not checked on the DNA. TRBV21-1 is listed as a pseudogene. The CDR3 spans 16 residues. CDR3 DNA sequence: TGTGCCAGCAGCAACCGACAGGTCCATAGCTCCTACGAGCAGTACTTC. This encodes CASSNRQVHSSYEQYF.

Comments on this clone: At the DNA level, this CDR3 is encoded by other sequences in the same sample as well. The chain has TRBV28 and TRBJ2-7, with D unresolved. This CDR3 is built from 13 residues. Trimming shortened V by 6 bases and J by 3 bases, and 12 bases separated the two germline ends. Germline CDR1 MDHEN, CDR2 SYDVKM. The CDR3 coding sequence is TGTGCCAGCAGCCTAGGGCAGGACTACGAGCAGTACTTC. This translates into CASSLGQDYEQYF.

This chain uses TRBV7-2 with TRBJ2-7; 16 nucleotides match TRBD2. The CDR3 covers 15 residues. CDR1 is SGHTA and CDR2 is FQGNSA in the germline V gene. The V segment lost 2 bases and the J segment 12 bases; nucleotides outside the gene matches: 7. CDR3 bases: TGTGCCAGCAGCTTAAGGGGGACTAGCGGGAGGGCCGCGTACTTC. Translation: CASSLRGTSGRAAYF.

This clone was found once. This chain uses TRBV9 with TRBJ2-1, with D unresolved. The germline gives CDR1 SGDLS, CDR2 YYNGEE. V was cut by 2 bases and J by 3 bases, with 9 bases left in between. CDR3 length: 14 residues. The CDR3 reads CASSVVANYNEQFF. The CDR3 nucleotides read TGTGCCAGCAGCGTGGTAGCTAACTACAATGAGCAGTTCTTC. The variable domain in full, with the rest retrieved from reference TRBV9 and TRBJ2-1, is DSGVTQTPKHLITATGQRVTLRCSPRSGDLSVYWYQQSLDQGLQFLIQYYNGEERAKGNILERFSAQQFPDLHSELNLSSLELGDSALYFCASSVVANYNEQFFGPGTRLTVL.

The gene calls are TRBV19 and TRBJ2-3; no firm D call. CDR1 is LNHDA and CDR2 is SQIVND in the germline V gene (reference sequence). V lost 9 bases and J lost 0, with 13 bases in between. There are 14 residues in the CDR3. The CDR3 loop is CARQKTLSTDTQYF. CDR3 sequence (DNA): TGTGCCAGACAGAAGACCCTGAGCACAGATACGCAGTATTTT.

The gene calls are TRBV5-1 and TRBJ2-3, with TRBD1 matching over 8 bases. The junction had 16 bases not matched to a gene; V was cut back by 7 bases and J by 15 bases. From germline, CDR1 is SGHRS and CDR2 YFSETQ. CDR3 length equals 13 residues. CDR3 nucleotides: TGCGCCAGCGAATTGACAGGGGCCGAAACCCTATATTTT. It yields the protein CASELTGAETLYF.

The V call is TRBV28, the J call TRBJ1-4; D might be TRBD1 (5 bases). The CDR3 spans 16 residues. V lost 3 bases to trimming and J lost 7 bases, with 18 bases between them. Looked up from germline, CDR1 is MDHEN and CDR2 is SYDVKM. The CDR3 here is CASSFLGGGTGEKLFF. CDR3 in DNA: TGTGCCAGCAGTTTTCTGGGCGGGGGAACGGGTGAAAAACTGTTTTTT.

The V and J genes are TRBV6-5 and TRBJ1-3; TRBD1 aligns across 7 bases. Germline V gives CDR1 MNHEY, CDR2 SVGAGI. CDR3 size: 15 residues. V dropped 6 bases and J dropped 3; count of bases not matched to a gene: 8. The CDR3 nucleotides are TGTGCCAGCAGACTCCGGGACAGCCTTGGAAACACCATATATTTT. It codes for CASRLRDSLGNTIYF.

The count of this clone is one. The J gene is TRBJ1-1, the V gene TRBV27; no reliable D call. The CDR3 has 15 residues. Germline CDR1 and CDR2: MNHEY and SMNVEV (reference sequence). The V end was cut by 4 bases, the J end by 4 bases, with 16 bases between. The CDR3 bases are TGTGCCAGCAGTTCCTTGATGGGAAAGGGCACTGAAGCTTTCTTT. It encodes CASSSLMGKGTEAFF.